These 9 T cell receptor beta chains came from one sample sequenced in a study of T cell repertoires in cytomegalovirus infection. TCRdb reprocessed the reads via MiXCR and lists one record per CDR3 protein. The sample carries about 500,000 distinct CDR3 sequences, 30% to 40% recorded once. These TCRs' antigens remain unknown. The specimen comprised cultured PBMCs, sampled from culture after CMV antigen stimulation. These receptors originate from a human donor in good health (CMV status not recorded). Some clones in this sample may be carry-over from other donors' samples.

The chain carries TRBV19 and TRBJ2-1; 8 nucleotides agree with TRBD2. Unmatched junction bases numbered 12, after V lost 5 bases and J lost 9 bases. This CDR3 spans 15 amino acids. The V gene's germline CDR1 is LNHDA and CDR2 SQIVND (reference sequence). In DNA form, the CDR3 reads TGTGCCAGTAGTGAAACTAGCGGAGGGGGGGGTGAGCAGTTCTTC. Its translation: CASSETSGGGGEQFF.

The chain carries TRBV5-4 and TRBJ1-5, with D perhaps matching TRBD1 (6 bases). The CDR3 has 17 residues. Between the trimmed V and J ends, which lost 3 bases and 0 bases, there was a span of 16 bases. Germline V lookup: CDR1 SGHNT, CDR2 YYREEE (reference sequence). The CDR3: CASSSMTGKYSNQPQHF. The CDR3 region has the DNA TGTGCCAGCAGCTCAATGACAGGAAAGTATAGCAATCAGCCCCAGCATTTT. The entire variable domain, with the rest obtained from reference TRBV5-4 and TRBJ1-5, is as follows: ETGVTQSPTHLIKTRGQQVTLRCSSQSGHNTVSWYQQALGQGPQFIFQYYREEENGRGNFPPRFSGLQFPNYSSELNVNALELDDSALYLCASSSMTGKYSNQPQHFGDGTRLSIL.

The chain combines TRBV28 with TRBJ2-3; D call uncertain. There are 12 residues in the CDR3. Germline V lookup: CDR1 MDHEN, CDR2 SYDVKM. V dropped 5 bases and J dropped 5 bases, with 8 bases sitting between them. The CDR3 here is CASSGREDTQYF. The CDR3 nucleotides read TGTGCCAGCAGTGGGCGTGAAGATACGCAGTATTTT.

This clonotype occurred many times. This chain links TRBV5-1 with TRBJ1-2; D might be TRBD1 (5 bases). Germline CDR1 is SGHRS and CDR2 is YFSETQ. V dropped 4 bases and J dropped 6 bases, with 16 bases sitting between them. The CDR3 extends over 14 amino acids. This CDR3 is CASSQLAGWDGYTF. CDR3 nucleotide sequence: TGCGCCAGCAGCCAATTGGCAGGGTGGGATGGCTACACCTTC.

The rearrangement links TRBV10-2 to TRBJ2-3; 7 positions agree with TRBD2. CDR1 is WSHSY, CDR2 SAAADI, per germline. The CDR3 is 15 amino acids. V was clipped by 7 bases and J by 2 bases; unmatched bases: 9. CDR3 sequence: CASTPAGANTDTQYF. The CDR3 DNA is TGCGCCAGCACCCCGGCGGGAGCTAACACAGATACGCAGTATTTT.

The chain couples TRBV28 to TRBJ1-6, with D tentatively TRBD1 (5 bases). V shed 5 bases and J shed 12 bases, with 23 bases lying between them. The CDR3 is made up of 16 amino acids. Germline lookup yields CDR1 MDHEN and CDR2 SYDVKM. The DNA of the CDR3 is TGTGCCAGCAGTGGGGAGGTGGTCGTCGGGGGTGGACCCCTCCACTTT. As protein: CASSGEVVVGGGPLHF.

This chain joins TRBV6-5 and TRBJ2-7; TRBD2 aligns across 10 bases. The CDR3 totals 16 residues. The germline CDR1 and CDR2 sequences are MNHEY and SVGAGI. The J segment lost 3 bases and the V segment lost 4 bases, leaving 9 bases of the junction unmatched. The CDR3 spells CASSSPSSGRRYEQYF. The DNA of the CDR3 is TGTGCCAGCAGTTCACCGTCTAGCGGGAGACGCTACGAGCAGTACTTC.

This chain links TRBV6-6 with TRBJ2-1, with TRBD2 matching 8 bases. Germline V gene data show CDR1 as MNHNY and CDR2 as SVGAGI (reference sequence). V gave up 2 bases and J gave up 9 bases; unmatched junction bases: 6. The CDR3 sequence is 14 residues long. In DNA, the CDR3 is TGTGCCAGCAGTTACGGAGCGGGAGTTAGTGAGCAGTTCTTC. Protein product: CASSYGAGVSEQFF.

This clonotype was seen more than once but under ten times. V gene TRBV7-2 combines with J gene TRBJ2-1; D gene uncertain. The V and J ends lost 1 base and 8 bases respectively, with 9 bases between them. The CDR3 runs 13 residues. The germline CDR1 and CDR2 sequences are SGHTA and FQGNSA. The CDR3 nucleotides read TGTGCCAGCAGCTTAGGTGGAAGCTATGAGCAGTTCTTC. Protein sequence: CASSLGGSYEQFF. The variable domain in full, completed from reference TRBV7-2 and TRBJ2-1, reads GAGVSQSPSNKVTEKGKDVELRCDPISGHTALYWYRQSLGQGLEFLIYFQGNSAPDKSGLPSDRFSAERTGGSVSTLTIQRTQQEDSAVYLCASSLGGSYEQFFGPGTRLTVL.